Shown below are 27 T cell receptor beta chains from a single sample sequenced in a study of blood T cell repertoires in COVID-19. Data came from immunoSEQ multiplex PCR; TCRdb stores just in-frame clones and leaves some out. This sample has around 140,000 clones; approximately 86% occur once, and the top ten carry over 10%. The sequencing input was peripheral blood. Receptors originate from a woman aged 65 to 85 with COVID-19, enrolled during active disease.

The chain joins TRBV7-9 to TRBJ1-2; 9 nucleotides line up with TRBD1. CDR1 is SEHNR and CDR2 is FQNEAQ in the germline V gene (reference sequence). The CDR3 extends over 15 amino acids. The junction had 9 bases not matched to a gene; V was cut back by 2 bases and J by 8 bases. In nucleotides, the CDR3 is TGTGCCAGCAGCTTACGCCGGGACAGGGAGAGGGGCTACACCTTC. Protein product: CASSLRRDRERGYTF.

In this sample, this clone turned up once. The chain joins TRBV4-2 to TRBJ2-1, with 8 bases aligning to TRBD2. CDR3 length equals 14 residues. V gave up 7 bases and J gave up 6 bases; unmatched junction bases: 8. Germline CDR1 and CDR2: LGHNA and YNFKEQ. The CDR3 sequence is CASTYGGASNEQFF. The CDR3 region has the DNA TGTGCCAGCACATACGGGGGGGCCAGCAATGAGCAGTTCTTC.

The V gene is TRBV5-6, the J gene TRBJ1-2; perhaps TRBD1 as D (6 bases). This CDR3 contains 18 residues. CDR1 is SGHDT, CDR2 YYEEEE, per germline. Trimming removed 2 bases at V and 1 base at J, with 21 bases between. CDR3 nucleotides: TGTGCCAGCAGCTTTTCGGGAGGGGGTTTATTTGATAACTATGGCTACACCTTC. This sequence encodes CASSFSGGGLFDNYGYTF.

The CDR3 loop is CASSGHTGDTQYF. The CDR3 DNA is TGTGCCAGCAGCGGGCATACCGGGGATACGCAGTATTTT. The chain employs TRBV9 and TRBJ2-3; D gene uncertain. Per germline, CDR1 SGDLS and CDR2 YYNGEE. CDR3 size: 13 residues. V lost 3 bases and J 6 bases, leaving 11 bases between the germline ends. The full variable domain, with the rest looked up from reference TRBV9 and TRBJ2-3, is DSGVTQTPKHLITATGQRVTLRCSPRSGDLSVYWYQQSLDQGLQFLIQYYNGEERAKGNILERFSAQQFPDLHSELNLSSLELGDSALYFCASSGHTGDTQYFGPGTRLTVL.

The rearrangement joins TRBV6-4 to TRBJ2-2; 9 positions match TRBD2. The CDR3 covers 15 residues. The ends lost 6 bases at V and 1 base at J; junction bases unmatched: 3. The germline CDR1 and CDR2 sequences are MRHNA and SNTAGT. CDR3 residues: CASRRTSENTGELFF. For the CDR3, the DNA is TGTGCCAGCAGAAGGACTAGCGAGAACACCGGGGAGCTGTTTTTT.

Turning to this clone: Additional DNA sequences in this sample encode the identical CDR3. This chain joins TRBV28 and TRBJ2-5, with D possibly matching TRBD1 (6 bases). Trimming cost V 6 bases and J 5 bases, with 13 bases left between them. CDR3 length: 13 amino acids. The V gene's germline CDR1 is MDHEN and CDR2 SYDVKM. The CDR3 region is CASRSTGLETQYF. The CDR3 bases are TGTGCCAGCAGGTCAACAGGGCTGGAGACCCAGTACTTC.

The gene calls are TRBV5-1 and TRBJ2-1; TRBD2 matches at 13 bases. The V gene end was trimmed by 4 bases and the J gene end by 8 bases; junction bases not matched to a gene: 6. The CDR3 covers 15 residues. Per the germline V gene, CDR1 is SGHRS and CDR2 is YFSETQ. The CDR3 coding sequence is TGCGCCAGCAGCGCCCGGACTAGCGGGGGTGATGAGCAGTTCTTC. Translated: CASSARTSGGDEQFF.

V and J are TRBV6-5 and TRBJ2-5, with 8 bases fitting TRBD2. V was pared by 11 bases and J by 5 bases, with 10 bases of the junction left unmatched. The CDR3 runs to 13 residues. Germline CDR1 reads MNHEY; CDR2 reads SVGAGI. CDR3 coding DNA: TGTGCCCTCCGGGGGGGGCTAGGGGAGACCCAGTACTTC. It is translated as CALRGGLGETQYF.

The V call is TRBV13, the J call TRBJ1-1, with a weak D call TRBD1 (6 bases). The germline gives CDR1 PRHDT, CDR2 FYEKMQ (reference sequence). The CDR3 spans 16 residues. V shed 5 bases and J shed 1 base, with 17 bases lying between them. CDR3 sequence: CASSQGGVLGNTEAFF. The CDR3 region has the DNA TGTGCCAGCAGCCAAGGGGGGGTGTTGGGGAACACTGAAGCTTTCTTT.

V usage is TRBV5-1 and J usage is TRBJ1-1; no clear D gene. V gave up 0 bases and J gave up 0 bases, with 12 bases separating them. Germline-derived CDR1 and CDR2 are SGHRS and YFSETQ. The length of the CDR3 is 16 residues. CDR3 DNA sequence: TGCGCCAGCAGCTTGGGGACCGGACTGATGAACACTGAAGCTTTCTTT. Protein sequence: CASSLGTGLMNTEAFF. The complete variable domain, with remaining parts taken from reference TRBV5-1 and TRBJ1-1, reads KAGVTQTPRYLIKTRGQQVTLSCSPISGHRSVSWYQQTPGQGLQFLFEYFSETQRNKGNFPGRFSGRQFSNSRSEMNVSTLELGDSALYLCASSLGTGLMNTEAFFGQGTRLTVV.

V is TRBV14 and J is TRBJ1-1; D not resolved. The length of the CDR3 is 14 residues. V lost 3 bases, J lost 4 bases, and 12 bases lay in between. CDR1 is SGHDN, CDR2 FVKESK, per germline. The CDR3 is CASSQVVSGTEAFF. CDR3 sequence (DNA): TGTGCCAGCAGCCAGGTAGTGTCGGGCACTGAAGCTTTCTTT.

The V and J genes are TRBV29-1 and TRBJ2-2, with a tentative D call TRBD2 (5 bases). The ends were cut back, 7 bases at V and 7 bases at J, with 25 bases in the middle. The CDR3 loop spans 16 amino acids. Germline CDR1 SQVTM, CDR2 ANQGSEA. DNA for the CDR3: TGCAGCGCCACCGCCGCGGGCTCGCTTCCGGTCGGGGAGCTGTTTTTT. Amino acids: CSATAAGSLPVGELFF.

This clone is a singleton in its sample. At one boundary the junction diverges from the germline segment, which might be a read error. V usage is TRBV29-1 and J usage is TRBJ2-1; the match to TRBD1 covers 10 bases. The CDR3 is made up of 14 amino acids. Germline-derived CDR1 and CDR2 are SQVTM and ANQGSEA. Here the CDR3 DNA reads TGCAGCGTCGAAGCGACAGGGGGCAACAATGAGCAGTTCTTC. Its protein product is CSVEATGGNNEQFF.

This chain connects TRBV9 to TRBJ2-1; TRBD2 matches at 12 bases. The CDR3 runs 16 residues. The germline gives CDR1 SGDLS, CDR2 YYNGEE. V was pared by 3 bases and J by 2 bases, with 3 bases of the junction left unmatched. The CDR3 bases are TGTGCCAGCAGCGCCCTAGCGGGGGGGACCTACAATGAGCAGTTCTTC. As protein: CASSALAGGTYNEQFF.

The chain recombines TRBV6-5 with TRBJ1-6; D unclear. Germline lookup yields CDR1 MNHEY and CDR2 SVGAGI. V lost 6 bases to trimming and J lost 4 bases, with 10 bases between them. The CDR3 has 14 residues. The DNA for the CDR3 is TGTGCCAGCAGGGGCCAGATATATAATTCACCCCTCCACTTT. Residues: CASRGQIYNSPLHF.

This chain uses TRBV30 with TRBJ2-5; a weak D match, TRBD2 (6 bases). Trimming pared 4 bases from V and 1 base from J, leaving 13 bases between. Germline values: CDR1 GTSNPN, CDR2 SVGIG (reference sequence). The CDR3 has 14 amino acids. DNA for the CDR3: TGTGCCTGGACCGTCCGGGGGATCCAAGAGACCCAGTACTTC. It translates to CAWTVRGIQETQYF.

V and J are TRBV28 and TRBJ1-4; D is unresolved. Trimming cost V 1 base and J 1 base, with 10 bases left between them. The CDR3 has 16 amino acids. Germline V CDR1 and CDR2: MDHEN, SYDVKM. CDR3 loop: CASSLSGSITNEKLFF. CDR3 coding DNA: TGTGCCAGCAGTTTATCTGGCTCGATAACTAATGAAAAACTGTTTTTT. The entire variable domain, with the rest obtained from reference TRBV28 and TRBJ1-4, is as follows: DVKVTQSSRYLVKRTGEKVFLECVQDMDHENMFWYRQDPGLGLRLIYFSYDVKMKEKGDIPEGYSVSREKKERFSLILESASTNQTSMYLCASSLSGSITNEKLFFGSGTQLSVL.

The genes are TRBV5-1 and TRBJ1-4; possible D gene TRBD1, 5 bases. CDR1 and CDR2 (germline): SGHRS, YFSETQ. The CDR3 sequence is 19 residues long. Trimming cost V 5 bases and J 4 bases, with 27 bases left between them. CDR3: CASRDPRDWEPEFNEKLFF. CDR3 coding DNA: TGCGCCAGCAGAGATCCTCGGGACTGGGAACCCGAATTTAATGAAAAACTGTTTTTT.

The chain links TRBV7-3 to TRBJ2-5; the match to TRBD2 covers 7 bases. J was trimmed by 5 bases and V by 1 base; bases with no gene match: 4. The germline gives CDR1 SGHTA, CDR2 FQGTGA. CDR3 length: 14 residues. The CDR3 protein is CASSLMAGVETQYF. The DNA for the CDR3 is TGTGCCAGCAGCTTAATGGCGGGGGTGGAGACCCAGTACTTC.

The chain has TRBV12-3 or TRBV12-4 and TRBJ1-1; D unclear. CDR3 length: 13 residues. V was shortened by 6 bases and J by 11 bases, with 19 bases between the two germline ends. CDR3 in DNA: TGTGCCAGCAGCCTAGCGGGGTGGCAGATGGCTTTCTTT. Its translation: CASSLAGWQMAFF.

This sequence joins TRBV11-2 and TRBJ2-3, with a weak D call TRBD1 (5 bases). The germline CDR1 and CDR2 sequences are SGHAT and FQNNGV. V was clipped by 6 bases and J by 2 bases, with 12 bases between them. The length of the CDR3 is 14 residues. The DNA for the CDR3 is TGTGCCAGCAGTTTGGGGCCCACCACAGATACGCAGTATTTT. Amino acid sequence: CASSLGPTTDTQYF.

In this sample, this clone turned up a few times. CDR3: CASSSTSGGVEQFF. The CDR3 DNA follows: TGTGCCAGCAGCTCGACTAGCGGGGGTGTAGAGCAGTTCTTC. This chain links TRBV5-4 with TRBJ2-1, with 12 bases lining up with TRBD2. Germline V CDR1 and CDR2: SGHNT, YYREEE (reference sequence). This CDR3 is built from 14 residues. V shed 3 bases, J shed 10 bases, and the junction held 5 bases outside the gene matches.

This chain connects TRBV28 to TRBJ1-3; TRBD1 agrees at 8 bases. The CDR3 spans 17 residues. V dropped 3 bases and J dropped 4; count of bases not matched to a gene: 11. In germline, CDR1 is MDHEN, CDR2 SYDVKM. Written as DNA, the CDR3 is TGTGCCAGCAGTTTTATGGTGCACAGGGGGAGAGGAAACACCATATATTTT. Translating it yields CASSFMVHRGRGNTIYF.

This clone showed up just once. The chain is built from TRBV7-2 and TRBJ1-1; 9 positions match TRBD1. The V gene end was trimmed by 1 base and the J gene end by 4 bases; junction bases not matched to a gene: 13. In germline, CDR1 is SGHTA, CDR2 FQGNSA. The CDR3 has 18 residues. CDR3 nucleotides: TGTGCCAGCAGCTTAGTAGAGACAGGGGGTCACAGGCCCACTGAAGCTTTCTTT. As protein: CASSLVETGGHRPTEAFF. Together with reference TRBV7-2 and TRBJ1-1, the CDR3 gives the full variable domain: GAGVSQSPSNKVTEKGKDVELRCDPISGHTALYWYRQSLGQGLEFLIYFQGNSAPDKSGLPSDRFSAERTGGSVSTLTIQRTQQEDSAVYLCASSLVETGGHRPTEAFFGQGTRLTVV.

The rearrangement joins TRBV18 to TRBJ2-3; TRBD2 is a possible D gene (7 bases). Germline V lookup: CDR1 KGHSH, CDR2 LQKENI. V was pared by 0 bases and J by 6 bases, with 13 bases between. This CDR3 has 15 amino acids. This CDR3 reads CASSPPLRGRDTQYF. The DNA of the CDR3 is TGTGCCAGCTCACCACCGTTGCGGGGGCGGGATACGCAGTATTTT. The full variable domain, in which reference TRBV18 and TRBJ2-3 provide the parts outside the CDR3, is NAGVMQNPRHLVRRRGQEARLRCSPMKGHSHVYWYRQLPEEGLKFMVYLQKENIIDESGMPKERFSAEFPKEGPSILRIQQVVRGDSAAYFCASSPPLRGRDTQYFGPGTRLTVL.

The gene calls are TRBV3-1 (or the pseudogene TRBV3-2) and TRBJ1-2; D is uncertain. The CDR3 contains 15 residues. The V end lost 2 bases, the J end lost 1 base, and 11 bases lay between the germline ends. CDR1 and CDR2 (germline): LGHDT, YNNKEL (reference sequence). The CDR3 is CASSQSGRGNYGYTF. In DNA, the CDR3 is TGTGCCAGCAGCCAAAGTGGACGGGGTAACTATGGCTACACCTTC.

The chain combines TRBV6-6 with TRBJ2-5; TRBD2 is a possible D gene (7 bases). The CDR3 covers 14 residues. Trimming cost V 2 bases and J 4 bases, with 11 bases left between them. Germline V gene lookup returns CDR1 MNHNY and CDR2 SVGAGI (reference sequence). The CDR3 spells CASSYEGGRETQYF. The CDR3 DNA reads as TGTGCCAGCAGTTACGAGGGGGGGCGAGAGACCCAGTACTTC.